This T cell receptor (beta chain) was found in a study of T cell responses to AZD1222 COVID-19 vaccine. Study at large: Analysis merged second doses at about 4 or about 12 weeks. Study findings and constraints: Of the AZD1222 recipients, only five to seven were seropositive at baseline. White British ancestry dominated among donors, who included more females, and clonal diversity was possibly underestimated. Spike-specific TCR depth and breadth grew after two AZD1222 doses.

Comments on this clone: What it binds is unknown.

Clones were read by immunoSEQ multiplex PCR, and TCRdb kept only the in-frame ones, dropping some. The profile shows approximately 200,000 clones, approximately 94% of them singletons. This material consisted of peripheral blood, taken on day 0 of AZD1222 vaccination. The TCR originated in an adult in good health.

The CDR3 reads CASSLAGASFF. Here the CDR3 DNA reads TGTGCCAGCAGCCTAGCGGGAGCAAGTTTCTTC. The chain employs TRBV13 and TRBJ2-1; TRBD2 agrees at 10 bases. The CDR3 runs 11 residues. Germline V gene data show CDR1 as PRHDT and CDR2 as FYEKMQ (reference sequence). The trim removed 5 bases at V and 16 bases at J, leaving 5 bases unmatched.